This TCR beta chain is from a study of Graves' ophthalmopathy and Graves' hyperthyroidism. Looking at the study overall: No treatment had been given when peripheral blood was collected at initial diagnosis.

General study findings and limits: From stable hyperthyroidism, ophthalmopathy was separated by a 13-signature model with 85% to 90% sensitivity and under 84% specificity.

Scientists amplified the TCR beta CDR3 regions from RNA transcripts. HTBI primers served in a first-round RT-PCR, which a second-round multiplex PCR followed. TCRdb fed the multiplex PCR reads into MiXCR, producing one record per CDR3 protein. Of a few hundred thousand distinct CDR3 sequences detected, roughly a sixth appear once; the ten largest clones hold roughly 2.3%. People with hyperthyroidism were aged 18 to 65 and newly diagnosed, under 2 months' duration. Ten or more counts support this clonotype. Its antigen is currently unknown. Looked up from germline, CDR1 is LNHNV and CDR2 is YYDKDF (reference sequence). The V segment lost 0 bases and the J segment 6 bases; nucleotides outside the gene matches: 6. The CDR3 has 15 residues.

The receptor comes from an adult woman with stable Graves' hyperthyroidism. The sample was peripheral blood. V gene TRBV15 combines with J gene TRBJ2-7; TRBD1 matches 9 bases. The CDR3 protein is CATSRDGDRALEQYF. The CDR3 DNA follows: TGTGCCACCAGCAGAGATGGGGACAGGGCTCTCGAGCAGTACTTC.